This T cell receptor beta chain was documented in a study of identifying expanded T cells in peripheral blood. Whole-study findings and limits: About 1.2 clones differed between technical replicates, versus 16.4 and 19 over time.

Germline values: CDR1 MRHNA, CDR2 SNTAGT. J was trimmed by 0 bases and V by 5 bases; bases with no gene match: 3. The CDR3 sequence is 15 residues long. TCRdb's table, derived via immunoSEQ multiplex PCR, lists solely in-frame clones and lacks some. The sample holds some 100,000 clones, 87% seen once. On this clone: Its antigen is as yet unknown.

The rearrangement joins TRBV6-4 to TRBJ2-3, with 9 bases identical to TRBD1. Sequencing input: blood. The receptor was derived from a person aged 18 to 75 in good health. DNA of the CDR3: TGTGCCAGCAGTAACGGACAGGGGAGCACAGATACGCAGTATTTT. Protein sequence: CASSNGQGSTDTQYF.